These 26 T cell receptor beta chains originate from one sample sequenced in a study of naive and memory T cell subsets. Amplification of ligated cDNA took four PCR rounds with SP2 and nested alpha and beta constant primers. Each CDR3 protein gets one entry after TCRdb re-called the UMI-ligation and nested PCR reads with MiXCR. The table records 40,000 or so distinct CDR3 sequences, 9.5% to 12% of them present only once. Indicated treatment: skin biopsy from PPD injection site in Mantoux-positive individual. An oligonucleotide containing a UMI was ligated to the 3' end of TCR cDNA. The sample in question was skin, obtained from a tuberculin skin test site. Receptors were obtained from an adult in good health.

V is TRBV19 and J is TRBJ2-7; no firm D call. Trimming removed 1 base from V and 3 bases from J, with 13 bases in between. CDR1 and CDR2 from the germline V gene are LNHDA and SQIVND (reference sequence). The CDR3 is 15 residues long. The CDR3 DNA reads TGTGCCAGTAGTATAGGGACGGATAATTTCTACGAGCAGTACTTC. As protein: CASSIGTDNFYEQYF.

The chain employs TRBV20-1 and TRBJ1-1; D is uncertain. Germline lookup yields CDR1 DFQATT and CDR2 SNEGSKA (reference sequence). This CDR3 spans 14 amino acids. Trimming removed 6 bases at V and 1 base at J, with 15 bases between. The CDR3 is CSAARQGWNTEAFF. The DNA for the CDR3 is TGCAGTGCAGCAAGACAAGGCTGGAACACTGAAGCTTTCTTT.

This chain uses TRBV28 with TRBJ1-2; D remains unclear. Per germline, CDR1 MDHEN and CDR2 SYDVKM. V lost 3 bases and J 1 base, leaving 12 bases between the germline ends. This CDR3 has 15 amino acids. CDR3 DNA sequence: TGTGCCAGCAGTTTGGGGTGGCGGCGTAACTATGGCTACACCTTC. Its protein is CASSLGWRRNYGYTF.

The chain joins TRBV2 to TRBJ1-1; no definite D call. Germline CDR1 is SNHLY and CDR2 is FYNNEI. Trimming removed 5 bases at V and 0 bases at J, with 10 bases between. The CDR3 totals 14 residues. CDR3 in amino acids: CASSSEYLNTEAFF. For the CDR3, the DNA is TGTGCCAGCAGTTCCGAGTATTTGAACACTGAAGCTTTCTTT.

In this sample, this clonotype is medium-sized. The chain recombines TRBV29-1 with TRBJ2-5, with 7 nucleotides matching TRBD1. This CDR3 comprises 13 residues. Germline loops: CDR1 SQVTM, CDR2 ANQGSEA. The J segment lost 1 base and the V segment lost 3 bases, leaving 2 bases of the junction unmatched. The CDR3 here is CSVERDSQETQYF. In nucleotides, the CDR3 is TGCAGCGTTGAGAGGGACAGCCAAGAGACCCAGTACTTC.

This clonotype was picked up a small number of times. The V and J genes are TRBV4-1 and TRBJ1-2, with D uncertain. Germline CDR1 and CDR2: MGHRA and YSYEKL. The CDR3 sequence is 15 residues long. V was cut by 0 bases and J by 4 bases, with 12 bases left in between. The CDR3 DNA sequence: TGCGCCAGCAGCCAAGATCTTCGGACCCTCTATGGCTACACCTTC. It is translated as CASSQDLRTLYGYTF.

V usage is TRBV20-1 and J usage is TRBJ1-1; D possibly corresponds to TRBD1 (5 bases). The CDR3 spans 14 residues. The V gene's germline CDR1 is DFQATT and CDR2 SNEGSKA (reference sequence). V was pared by 6 bases and J by 2 bases, with 16 bases between. The DNA for the CDR3 is TGCAGTGCCGTAGGAGGGGTACCAAACACTGAAGCTTTCTTT. Protein sequence: CSAVGGVPNTEAFF.

This clonotype was found many times. The chain is built from TRBV6-1 and TRBJ2-7; no clear D gene. Trimming shortened V by 3 bases and J by 9 bases, and 15 bases separated the two germline ends. Germline V gene data show CDR1 as MNHNS and CDR2 as SASEGT. This CDR3 region has 13 residues. CDR3 amino acids: CASSDTGALGQYF. In DNA, the CDR3 is TGTGCCAGCAGTGATACTGGCGCTTTGGGGCAGTACTTC.

Only a few counts were recorded for this clonotype. The chain recombines TRBV3-1 with TRBJ1-1; the D gene is possibly TRBD1 (6 bases). The germline V gene has CDR1 LGHDT and CDR2 YNNKEL (reference sequence). The ends were cut back, 5 bases at V and 0 bases at J, with 10 bases in the middle. The CDR3 covers 14 residues. CDR3 sequence: CASSTGHVNTEAFF. The CDR3 coding sequence is TGTGCCAGCAGCACGGGACATGTGAACACTGAAGCTTTCTTT.

This clonotype appeared a few times. This chain connects TRBV5-6 to TRBJ2-3; tentatively, D is TRBD1 or TRBD2 (5 bases each). This CDR3 comprises 17 residues. Germline loops: CDR1 SGHDT, CDR2 YYEEEE. V was shortened by 0 bases and J by 2 bases, with 16 bases between the two germline ends. CDR3 nucleotides: TGTGCCAGCAGCTTGGCAACTAGATGGGGCAACACAGATACGCAGTATTTT. Translated: CASSLATRWGNTDTQYF.

For this clonotype: One end of the junction is discordant with germline, which a read error may explain. V gene TRBV4-1 combines with J gene TRBJ1-1, with D possibly being TRBD1 (6 bases). The germline V gene encodes CDR1 MGHRA and CDR2 YSYEKL. This CDR3 has 16 amino acids. The CDR3 here is CASSHPFVSGDTEASF. The CDR3 bases are TGCGCCAGCAGCCATCCCTTCGTCTCGGGGGACACTGAAGCTTCCTTT.

This clonotype was detected many times. CDR3 in amino acids: CASREQVRGNTEAFF. The CDR3 DNA reads as TGCGCCAGCAGGGAACAGGTCCGGGGCAACACTGAAGCTTTCTTT. The chain uses TRBV5-1 and TRBJ1-1, with D maybe TRBD1 (5 bases). There are 15 residues in the CDR3. V was cut by 5 bases and J by 2 bases, with 16 bases left in between. Germline loops: CDR1 SGHRS, CDR2 YFSETQ.

This clonotype was detected many times. The rearrangement uses TRBV20-1 and TRBJ2-5; 7 bases line up with TRBD1. V was pared by 2 bases and J by 5 bases, with 11 bases of the junction left unmatched. In germline, CDR1 is DFQATT, CDR2 SNEGSKA (reference sequence). The CDR3 loop spans 15 amino acids. CDR3 residues: CSARLTRQGAETQYF. Written as DNA, the CDR3 is TGCAGTGCTAGACTGACCCGACAGGGCGCCGAGACCCAGTACTTC.

This clonotype was seen a few times. The chain has TRBV5-1 and TRBJ1-1, with D unclear. CDR1 is SGHRS and CDR2 is YFSETQ in the germline V gene. The CDR3 spans 14 residues. V was clipped by 0 bases and J by 4 bases, with 10 bases between them. CDR3 region: CASSLDVAGTEAFF. For the CDR3, the DNA is TGCGCCAGCAGCTTGGACGTTGCTGGCACTGAAGCTTTCTTT.

This clonotype was counted at least ten times. The chain uses TRBV27 and TRBJ1-6; no clear D gene. Germline loops: CDR1 MNHEY, CDR2 SMNVEV (reference sequence). CDR3 length: 15 amino acids. Trimming cost V 6 bases and J 9 bases, with 18 bases left between them. CDR3 bases: TGTGCCAGCAGCCTCTTAGTGGGATCGGGTTCACCCCTCCACTTT. Its translation is CASSLLVGSGSPLHF.

This clonotype showed up just once. One base away lies a much larger clone, so this may be a sequencing read error. This chain links TRBV3-1 with TRBJ2-3; D uncertain. The CDR3 loop spans 13 amino acids. Germline V gene data show CDR1 as LGHDT and CDR2 as YNNKEL (reference sequence). CDR3 loop: CASGQDWTDTQYF. The CDR3 region has the DNA TGTGCCAGCGGCCAAGACTGGACAGATACGCAGTATTTT.

Only a few counts were recorded for this clonotype. The chain links TRBV13 to TRBJ1-2; the match to TRBD1 covers 9 bases. The J segment lost 4 bases and the V segment lost 4 bases, leaving 10 bases of the junction unmatched. The germline V gene has CDR1 PRHDT and CDR2 FYEKMQ (reference sequence). CDR3 length: 16 amino acids. This CDR3 is CASSSGQGRTVYGYTF. The CDR3, as DNA: TGTGCCAGCAGCTCGGGACAGGGCCGAACCGTCTATGGCTACACCTTC.

This clonotype showed up many times. V and J are TRBV29-1 and TRBJ2-7; either TRBD1 or TRBD2 may fit D (5 bases each). The CDR3 extends over 14 amino acids. V was shortened by 3 bases and J by 0 bases, with 12 bases between the two germline ends. Germline V CDR1 and CDR2: SQVTM, ANQGSEA. DNA for the CDR3: TGCAGCGTTGAGAGTCCGGGACCCTCCTACGAGCAGTACTTC. Translating it yields CSVESPGPSYEQYF.

This clonotype has at least ten counts. The chain is built from TRBV7-9 and TRBJ1-1; D is ambiguous. CDR1 SEHNR and CDR2 FQNEAQ come from the germline V gene (reference sequence). V gave up 1 base and J gave up 1 base, with 10 bases separating them. The CDR3 is made up of 15 amino acids. This CDR3 is CASSLVSGKNTEAFF. The DNA for the CDR3 is TGTGCCAGCAGCTTAGTATCCGGAAAGAACACTGAAGCTTTCTTT.

The genes are TRBV15 and TRBJ2-5; D gene ambiguous. Looked up from germline, CDR1 is LNHNV and CDR2 is YYDKDF (reference sequence). The CDR3 sequence is 14 residues long. Trimming pared 0 bases from V and 3 bases from J, leaving 8 bases between. In DNA, the CDR3 is TGTGCCACCAGCAGAGATGGGTCTAAAGAGACCCAGTACTTC. Translated: CATSRDGSKETQYF.

The V and J genes are TRBV5-4 and TRBJ1-6; TRBD1 is a possible D gene (5 bases). This CDR3 has 17 residues. The germline V gene encodes CDR1 SGHNT and CDR2 YYREEE (reference sequence). V was shortened by 1 base and J by 16 bases, with 27 bases between the two germline ends. The CDR3 DNA follows: TGTGCCAGCAGCTTGCTTTACGTTGGGGAGACAAGGGGCCCTCTCCACTTT. It specifies CASSLLYVGETRGPLHF.

This rearrangement joins TRBV24-1 to TRBJ2-2; 10 bases align to TRBD1. From germline, CDR1 is KGHDR and CDR2 SFDVKD. J gave up 5 bases and V 7 bases, and 3 bases lay outside the gene matches. The CDR3 consists of 14 residues. The CDR3 spells CATRGQGGTGELFF. The CDR3 region has the DNA TGTGCCACCAGAGGACAGGGGGGGACCGGGGAGCTGTTTTTT.

Many counts were recorded for this clonotype. The chain carries TRBV6-5 and TRBJ1-2, with D tentatively TRBD1 (5 bases). The V gene lost 3 bases and the J gene lost 4 bases, with 9 bases spanning the gap. The CDR3 sequence is 13 residues long. Germline CDR1 MNHEY, CDR2 SVGAGI. Here the CDR3 DNA reads TGTGCCAGCAGTTATGGGGGGGGCTATGGCTACACCTTC. It codes for CASSYGGGYGYTF.

This clonotype was observed a single time. A much larger clone differs from this one at a single base, so this may be a read error. The chain uses TRBV28 and TRBJ2-1; TRBD2 agrees at 16 bases. The CDR3 is made up of 18 amino acids. Per the germline V gene, CDR1 is MDHEN and CDR2 is SYDVKM. V gave up 1 base and J gave up 12 bases; unmatched junction bases: 12. CDR3 sequence (DNA): TGTGCCAGCAGTTTATCGGGACTAGCGGGAGGGCCAAGATCGGGGCAGTTCTTC. The encoded protein is CASSLSGLAGGPRSGQFF.

This clonotype has ten or more counts. V gene TRBV20-1 combines with J gene TRBJ2-7; possibly TRBD1 or TRBD2 for D (6 bases each). Trimming removed 7 bases from V and 1 base from J, with 14 bases in between. Germline CDR1 reads DFQATT; CDR2 reads SNEGSKA (reference sequence). The CDR3 covers 13 residues. CDR3 sequence (DNA): TGCAGTGTGGGGGCGGGGAATTCCTACGAGCAGTACTTC. Protein product: CSVGAGNSYEQYF.

This rearrangement joins TRBV7-8 to TRBJ2-1; the match to TRBD1 covers 7 bases. Per germline, CDR1 SGHVS and CDR2 FQNEAQ. Trimming at V came to 3 bases and at J to 4 bases, leaving 12 bases not matched to a gene. The CDR3 is made up of 17 amino acids. The CDR3 region has the DNA TGTGCCAGCAGCTTTTATGGTGCGGACAGGCCTTACAATGAGCAGTTCTTC. Translated: CASSFYGADRPYNEQFF.